The 5 T cell receptor beta chains below come from one sample, sequenced in a study of cytomegalovirus exposure and HLA in healthy donors. Researchers ran the PCR with 60 Vbeta and 13 Jbeta primers. Assay used: immunoSEQ multiplex PCR; TCRdb lists only in-frame clones, some missing. The table lists around 100,000 clones, around 84% of them singletons. The sample taken for sequencing was PBMCs. The receptors were gathered from a young man in good health and CMV-seropositive.

The CDR3 nucleotides are TGTGCCAGCAGTGTTCTACAGTCCTACGAGCAGTACGTC. It yields the protein CASSVLQSYEQYV. The rearrangement uses TRBV2 and TRBJ2-7; no reliable D call. Germline CDR1 and CDR2: SNHLY and FYNNEI. The CDR3 consists of 13 residues. The ends were cut back, 4 bases at V and 1 base at J, with 8 bases in the middle.

V and J are TRBV2 and TRBJ2-7, with D uncertain. V lost 6 bases, J lost 0 bases, and 9 bases lay in between. In germline, CDR1 is SNHLY, CDR2 FYNNEI. CDR3 length: 13 amino acids. The DNA for the CDR3 is TGTGCCAGCAGCCTGACTGGCTCCTACGAGCAGTACTTC. It encodes CASSLTGSYEQYF.

The chain joins TRBV11-1 to TRBJ1-2; possible D gene TRBD1, 6 bases. This CDR3 has 14 residues. The V and J ends lost 4 bases and 2 bases respectively, with 11 bases between them. The germline V gene encodes CDR1 SGHAT and CDR2 FQDESV (reference sequence). CDR3 residues: CASSSPDRNYGYTF. The CDR3 nucleotides are TGTGCCAGCAGCTCACCCGACAGGAACTATGGCTACACCTTC.

The chain couples TRBV4-2 to TRBJ1-1; D gene ambiguous. The CDR3 has 14 residues. Per germline, CDR1 LGHNA and CDR2 YNFKEQ. V gave up 0 bases and J gave up 8 bases, with 13 bases separating them. The CDR3 is CASSQDPAPGEAFF. The CDR3 DNA is TGTGCCAGCAGCCAAGACCCCGCCCCGGGGGAAGCTTTCTTT.

This clone was counted between two and nine times. The chain has TRBV6-5 and TRBJ1-1; D remains unclear. From germline, CDR1 is MNHEY and CDR2 SVGAGI. V was trimmed by 2 bases and J by 5 bases, leaving 9 bases between them. The CDR3 has 13 amino acids. The CDR3 is CASSYDSGTEAFF. Here the CDR3 DNA reads TGTGCCAGCAGTTACGATTCGGGGACTGAAGCTTTCTTT.